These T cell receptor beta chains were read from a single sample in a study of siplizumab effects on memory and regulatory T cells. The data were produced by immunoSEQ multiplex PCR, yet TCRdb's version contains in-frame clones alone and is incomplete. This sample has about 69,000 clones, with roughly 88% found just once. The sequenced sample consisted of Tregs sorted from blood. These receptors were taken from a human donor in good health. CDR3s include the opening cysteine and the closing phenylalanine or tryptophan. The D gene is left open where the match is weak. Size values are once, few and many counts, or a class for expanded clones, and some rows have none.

CDR3 DNA: TGTGCCAGCAGTGAAATGGGCAAGGATACGCAGTATTTT
CDR3 protein: CASSEMGKDTQYF
J gene: TRBJ2-3
clone size: NA
V gene: TRBV25-1
D gene: NA

CDR3 DNA: TGTGCCACAAAGACTAGCGGGATTAATAATGAGCAGTTCTTC
CDR3 protein: CATKTSGINNEQFF
J gene: TRBJ2-1
clone size: NA
V gene: TRBV10-3
D gene: TRBD2

CDR3 DNA: TGTGCCAGCAGTAGGACTAGCGGAGGCTACAATGAGCAGTTCTTC
CDR3 protein: CASSRTSGGYNEQFF
J gene: TRBJ2-1
clone size: NA
V gene: TRBV6-5
D gene: TRBD2

CDR3 DNA: TGTGCCAGCACCAGGCTTTTGGGCGGCCACGAGCAGTACTTC
CDR3 protein: CASTRLLGGHEQYF
J gene: TRBJ2-7
clone size: NA
V gene: TRBV28
D gene: NA

CDR3 DNA: TGCGCCAGCAGCCAAGATCCCACCGGGTACGAGCAGTACTTC
CDR3 protein: CASSQDPTGYEQYF
J gene: TRBJ2-7
clone size: NA
V gene: TRBV4-1
D gene: NA

CDR3 DNA: TGTGCCAGCAGCTTAGGTGCAGGGACAGAGACCCAGTACTTC
CDR3 protein: CASSLGAGTETQYF
J gene: TRBJ2-5
clone size: NA
V gene: TRBV11-3
D gene: NA

CDR3 DNA: TGTGCCAGCAGCTACAGGTCCGGGACCGGCCTTGGCGAGCAGTACTTC
CDR3 protein: CASSYRSGTGLGEQYF
J gene: TRBJ2-7
clone size: NA
V gene: TRBV7-9
D gene: NA

CDR3 DNA: TGTGCCAGCAGCCAAAGTACGGGACAGGGAAGCACTGAAGCTTTCTTT
CDR3 protein: CASSQSTGQGSTEAFF
J gene: TRBJ1-1
clone size: NA
V gene: TRBV4-2
D gene: TRBD1

CDR3 DNA: TGTGCCAGCAGTCCAGGACAGCTGGCCCACAATGAGCAGTTCTTC
CDR3 protein: CASSPGQLAHNEQFF
J gene: TRBJ2-1
clone size: NA
V gene: TRBV6-6
D gene: NA

CDR3 DNA: TGTGCCAGCAGCCAACAGGGGGCCCTTCCTGGTGAAAAACTGTTTTTT
CDR3 protein: CASSQQGALPGEKLFF
J gene: TRBJ1-4
clone size: NA
V gene: TRBV14
D gene: TRBD1

CDR3 DNA: TGTGCCAGCTCGCCTTGGACTAGCGGGATGGCCTACGAGCAGTACTTC
CDR3 protein: CASSPWTSGMAYEQYF
J gene: TRBJ2-7
clone size: NA
V gene: TRBV18
D gene: TRBD2

CDR3 DNA: TGTGCCACCAGCAAGGTCCGGGACGGGTGGTCGGGTGGGCAGTTCTTC
CDR3 protein: CATSKVRDGWSGGQFF
J gene: TRBJ2-1
clone size: NA
V gene: TRBV15
D gene: NA

CDR3 DNA: TGTGCCAGCAGTGACAGGGTTTTGGTCAATGAGCAGTTCTTC
CDR3 protein: CASSDRVLVNEQFF
J gene: TRBJ2-1
clone size: NA
V gene: TRBV6-5
D gene: TRBD1

CDR3 DNA: TGCGCCAGCAGCCAAGATCTCTCCGGGACACAGACTTTCTACGAGCAGTACTTC
CDR3 protein: CASSQDLSGTQTFYEQYF
J gene: TRBJ2-7
clone size: NA
V gene: TRBV4-1
D gene: NA

CDR3 DNA: TGCGCCAGCAGCCTGAAGGGGGAGGGAGGCGGGGAGCTGTTTTTT
CDR3 protein: CASSLKGEGGGELFF
J gene: TRBJ2-2
clone size: NA
V gene: TRBV4-1
D gene: NA

CDR3 DNA: TGTGCCAGCAGCGTAGGCGGACAGGGCGAAGAAAAACTGTTTTTT
CDR3 protein: CASSVGGQGEEKLFF
J gene: TRBJ1-4
clone size: few
V gene: TRBV9
D gene: TRBD1

CDR3 DNA: TGTGCCAGCAGTTTATGGCAGGGTCCGCGGGGCTACACCTTC
CDR3 protein: CASSLWQGPRGYTF
J gene: TRBJ1-2
clone size: once
V gene: TRBV28
D gene: NA

CDR3 DNA: TGTGCCAGCAGCTTAGGGCTAGCGGTGAGCTCCTACAATGAGCAGTTCTTC
CDR3 protein: CASSLGLAVSSYNEQFF
J gene: TRBJ2-1
clone size: NA
V gene: TRBV7-2
D gene: TRBD2

CDR3 DNA: TGTGCCACCCGACTAGCGGGACAGACCGGGGAGCTGTTTTTT
CDR3 protein: CATRLAGQTGELFF
J gene: TRBJ2-2
clone size: NA
V gene: TRBV6-1
D gene: TRBD2

CDR3 DNA: TGTGCCAGTAATGGACTTTATAGCACAGATACGCAGTATTTT
CDR3 protein: CASNGLYSTDTQYF
J gene: TRBJ2-3
clone size: NA
V gene: TRBV19
D gene: NA

CDR3 DNA: TGTGCCAGCCGTTCCGGGACTCAGAACACTGAAGCTTTCTTT
CDR3 protein: CASRSGTQNTEAFF
J gene: TRBJ1-1
clone size: NA
V gene: TRBV6-5
D gene: NA

CDR3 DNA: TGTGCCAGCAGCTCTGAGCCCGGGACCTACAATGAGCAGTTCTTC
CDR3 protein: CASSSEPGTYNEQFF
J gene: TRBJ2-1
clone size: few
V gene: TRBV7-6
D gene: NA

CDR3 DNA: TGTGCCAGCAGCTTAACGAGTAGCGAAGAGACCCAGTACTTC
CDR3 protein: CASSLTSSEETQYF
J gene: TRBJ2-5
clone size: NA
V gene: TRBV7-3
D gene: NA

CDR3 DNA: TGTGCCAGCACTACAGGACGGTTCTCCTACGAGCAGTACTTC
CDR3 protein: CASTTGRFSYEQYF
J gene: TRBJ2-7
clone size: NA
V gene: TRBV2
D gene: NA

CDR3 DNA: TGTGCCAGCAGTCCCGCTTCCGAGCAGTACTTC
CDR3 protein: CASSPASEQYF
J gene: TRBJ2-7
clone size: NA
V gene: TRBV6-5
D gene: NA

CDR3 DNA: TGTGCCTGGAGTGCACGGACAGGGGGACGCTACACCTTC
CDR3 protein: CAWSARTGGRYTF
J gene: TRBJ1-2
clone size: NA
V gene: TRBV30
D gene: TRBD1

CDR3 DNA: TGTGCCAGTAGTTTCTTGGCCTTAGGCTACAATCAGCCCCAGCATTTT
CDR3 protein: CASSFLALGYNQPQHF
J gene: TRBJ1-5
clone size: NA
V gene: TRBV19
D gene: NA

CDR3 DNA: TGTGCCAGCAGCCCGATAAGGGCAACTAATGAAAAACTGTTTTTT
CDR3 protein: CASSPIRATNEKLFF
J gene: TRBJ1-4
clone size: NA
V gene: TRBV4-2
D gene: NA

CDR3 DNA: TGTGCCAGCAGTTTATTCCCTCGTGGGGGGACTAGCGGGAGGGCTCGATCCTACGAGCAGTACTTC
CDR3 protein: CASSLFPRGGTSGRARSYEQYF
J gene: TRBJ2-7
clone size: NA
V gene: TRBV27
D gene: TRBD2

CDR3 DNA: TGTGCCAGCTCACCACAGGATAGTAGGGTGAATGAGCAGTTCTTC
CDR3 protein: CASSPQDSRVNEQFF
J gene: TRBJ2-1
clone size: NA
V gene: TRBV18
D gene: NA

CDR3 DNA: TGTGCCAGCAGTCTTGGAAACACCATATATTTT
CDR3 protein: CASSLGNTIYF
J gene: TRBJ1-3
clone size: NA
V gene: TRBV6-6
D gene: NA

CDR3 DNA: TGTGCCAGCAGGAGAACAGGACAAAATGAAAAACTGTTTTTT
CDR3 protein: CASRRTGQNEKLFF
J gene: TRBJ1-4
clone size: NA
V gene: TRBV2
D gene: NA

CDR3 DNA: TGTGCCAGCTCGTGGACAGAGAGCGGAAACACCATATATTTT
CDR3 protein: CASSWTESGNTIYF
J gene: TRBJ1-3
clone size: NA
V gene: TRBV18
D gene: NA